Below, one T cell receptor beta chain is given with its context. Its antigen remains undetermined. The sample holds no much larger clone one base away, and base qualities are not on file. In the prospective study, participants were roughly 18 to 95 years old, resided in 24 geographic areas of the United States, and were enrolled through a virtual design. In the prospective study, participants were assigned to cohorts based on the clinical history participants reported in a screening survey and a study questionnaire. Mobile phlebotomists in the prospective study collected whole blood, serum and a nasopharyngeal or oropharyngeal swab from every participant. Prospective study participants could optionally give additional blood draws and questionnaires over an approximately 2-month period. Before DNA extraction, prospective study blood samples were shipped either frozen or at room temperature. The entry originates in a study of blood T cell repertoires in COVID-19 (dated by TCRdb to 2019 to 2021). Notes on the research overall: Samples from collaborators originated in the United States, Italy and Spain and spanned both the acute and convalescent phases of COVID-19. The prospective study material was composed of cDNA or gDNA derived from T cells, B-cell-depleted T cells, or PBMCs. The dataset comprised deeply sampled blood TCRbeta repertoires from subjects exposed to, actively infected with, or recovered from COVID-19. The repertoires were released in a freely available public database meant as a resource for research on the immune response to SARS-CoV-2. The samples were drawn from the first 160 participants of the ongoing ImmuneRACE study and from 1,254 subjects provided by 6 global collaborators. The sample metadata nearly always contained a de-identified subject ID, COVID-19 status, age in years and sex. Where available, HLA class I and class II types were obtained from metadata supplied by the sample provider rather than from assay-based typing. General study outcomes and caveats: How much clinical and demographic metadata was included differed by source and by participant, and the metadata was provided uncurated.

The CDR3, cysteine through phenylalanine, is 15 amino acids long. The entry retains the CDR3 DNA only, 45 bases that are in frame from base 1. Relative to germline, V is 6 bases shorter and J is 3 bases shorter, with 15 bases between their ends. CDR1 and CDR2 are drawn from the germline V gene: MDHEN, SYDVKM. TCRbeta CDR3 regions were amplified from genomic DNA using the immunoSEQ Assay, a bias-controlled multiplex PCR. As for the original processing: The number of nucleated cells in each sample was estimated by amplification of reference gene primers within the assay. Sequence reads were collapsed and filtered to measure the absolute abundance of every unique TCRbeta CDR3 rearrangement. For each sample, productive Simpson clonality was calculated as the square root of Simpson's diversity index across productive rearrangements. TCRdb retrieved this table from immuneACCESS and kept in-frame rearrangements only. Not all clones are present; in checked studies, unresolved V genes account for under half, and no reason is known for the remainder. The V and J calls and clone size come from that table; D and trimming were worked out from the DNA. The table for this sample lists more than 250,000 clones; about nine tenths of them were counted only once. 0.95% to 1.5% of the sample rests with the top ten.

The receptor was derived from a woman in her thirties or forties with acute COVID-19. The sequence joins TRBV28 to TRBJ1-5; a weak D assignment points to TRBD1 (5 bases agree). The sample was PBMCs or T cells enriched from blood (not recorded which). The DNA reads TGTGCCAGCAGCCGTAAAACAGGCGACAATCAGCCCCAGCATTTT. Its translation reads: CASSRKTGDNQPQHF.